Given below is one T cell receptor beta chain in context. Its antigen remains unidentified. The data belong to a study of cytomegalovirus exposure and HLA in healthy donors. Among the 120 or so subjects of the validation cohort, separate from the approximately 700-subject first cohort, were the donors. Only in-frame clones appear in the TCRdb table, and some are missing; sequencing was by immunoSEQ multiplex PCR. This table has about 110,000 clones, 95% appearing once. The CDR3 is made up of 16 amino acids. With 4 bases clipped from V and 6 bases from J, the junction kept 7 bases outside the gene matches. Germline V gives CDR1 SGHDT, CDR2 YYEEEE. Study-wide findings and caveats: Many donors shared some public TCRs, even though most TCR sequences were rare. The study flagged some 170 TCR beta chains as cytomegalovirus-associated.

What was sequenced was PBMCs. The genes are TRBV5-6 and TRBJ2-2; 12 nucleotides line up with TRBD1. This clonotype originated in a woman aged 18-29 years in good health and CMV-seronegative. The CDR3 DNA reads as TGTGCCAGCAGCCCGGCCGGGACAGGGGGCCCCGGGGAGCTGTTTTTT. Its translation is CASSPAGTGGPGELFF.